This T cell receptor (beta chain) was identified in a study of cytomegalovirus exposure and HLA in healthy donors. The germline CDR1 and CDR2 sequences are MNHNS and SASEGT. V lost 1 base, J lost 4 bases, and 7 bases lay in between. This CDR3 has 13 residues. The study ran its PCR with 60 Vbeta and 13 Jbeta primers. Sequenced by immunoSEQ multiplex PCR; TCRdb stores in-frame clones only, minus some. This listing includes tens of thousands of clones. The sequenced material came from PBMCs. This chain connects TRBV6-1 to TRBJ1-2, with D unresolved. This TCR was recovered from a man younger than 45 in good health and CMV-seropositive. This CDR3 is CASSEVRSYGYTF. CDR3 DNA sequence: TGTGCCAGCAGTGAAGTCAGGTCCTATGGCTACACCTTC.